This TCR beta chain appears in the sequencing data of a study of T cell repertoires in cytomegalovirus infection (dated by TCRdb to between 2018 and 2020). Background on the whole study: The HLA type of each donor mattered for the analysis, because public TCR beta signatures pointed to carriage of CMV infection along with the matching HLA type. Results and caveats for the whole study, not just this receptor: In both this cohort and an independent roughly 330-donor cohort, the cumulative frequency of public TCR beta family members distinguished carriers of CMV infection plus the relevant HLA type. The ex vivo response was dominated by HLA-C-restricted CMV-specific TCR beta clonotypes, which also provided the single most frequent clonotype in two of eight donors.

As encoded in the germline V gene, CDR1 is ENHRY while CDR2 is SYGVKD. V is cut back by 0 bases and J by 5 bases, with 2 bases in the junction unmatched. The CDR3, cysteine through phenylalanine, is 15 amino acids long. The read is trimmed to its CDR3 DNA, 45 bases read in frame from base 1. This clonotype was counted only a few times. What antigen it recognizes has not been identified. No clone much larger than this one lies a single base away; base qualities are absent. Sequencing was carried out with an Illumina HiSeq 1500. TCRdb passed the public sequencing reads through fastp at Q25 and MiXCR, retaining productive beta sequences. All rows with the same CDR3 protein become a single entry with the most common DNA and genes. This sample has roughly 630,000 distinct CDR3 sequences in its table, and 24% of those were observed once. Clones ranked in the top ten supply 8% of the sample.

This clonotype was sampled from a human donor in good health (CMV status not recorded). Some clones in this sample may be carry-over from other donors' samples. The sequencing sample was made of CD8+ T cells from PBMCs. The rearrangement joined TRBV10-3 to TRBJ2-1; 9 nucleotides in the junction match TRBD1. The CDR3 is CAISESGQGNNEQFF. The DNA reads TGTGCCATCAGTGAGTCTGGACAGGGGAACAATGAGCAGTTCTTC.